Shown below are 20 T cell receptor beta chains from a single sample sequenced in a study of identical twins. MiXCR, run by TCRdb on the 5' RACE reads, gives a single entry per CDR3 protein. This sample has about 480,000 distinct CDR3 sequences, with 14% found just once. The sample was also reused in another study, on yellow fever vaccine responses in identical twins.

The sequenced sample consisted of CD4+ T cells sorted from blood. The receptors shown here come from a woman between 18 and 29 years old in good health.

The CDR3 here is CSAVVEYEQYF. In nucleotides, the CDR3 is TGCAGTGCTGTCGTTGAGTACGAGCAGTACTTC. This chain connects TRBV20-1 to TRBJ2-7; D is undetermined. The CDR3 has 11 amino acids. The germline CDR1 and CDR2 sequences are DFQATT and SNEGSKA (reference sequence). V shed 5 bases and J shed 4 bases, with 9 bases lying between them.

The sample holds a few counts of this clonotype. The chain employs TRBV20-1 and TRBJ2-1; TRBD2 agrees at 12 bases. Losses at the gene ends were 5 bases for V and 9 bases for J; bases not matched to a gene: 8. CDR3 length equals 14 residues. Germline CDR1 is DFQATT and CDR2 is SNEGSKA (reference sequence). CDR3 region: CSAPTSGGFLEQFF. The CDR3 bases are TGCAGTGCTCCAACTAGCGGGGGGTTTCTTGAGCAGTTCTTC.

This clonotype was detected many times. This chain connects TRBV12-3 or TRBV12-4 to TRBJ2-1; weak D call: TRBD1 (6 bases). This CDR3 has 18 amino acids. Trimming left V 0 bases short and J 3 bases short, with 18 bases between. The CDR3 is CASSLAWTRRDNYNEQFF. CDR3 nucleotide sequence: TGTGCCAGCAGTTTAGCGTGGACCCGCCGGGACAACTACAATGAGCAGTTCTTC.

The sample holds a few counts of this clonotype. The CDR3 here is CAHTGLAGLAYNEQFF. CDR3 coding DNA: TGTGCCCATACGGGACTAGCGGGACTAGCCTACAATGAGCAGTTCTTC. The gene calls are TRBV30 and TRBJ2-1; TRBD2 matches 13 bases. The germline CDR1 and CDR2 sequences are GTSNPN and SVGIG (reference sequence). The CDR3 extends over 16 amino acids. V lost 8 bases and J lost 2; bases outside the gene matches: 9.

In this sample, this clonotype turned up a few times. The rearrangement joins TRBV29-1 to TRBJ2-3; TRBD2 is a possible D gene (6 bases). The V and J ends lost 7 bases and 4 bases respectively, with 9 bases between them. This CDR3 contains 11 residues. Germline V lookup: CDR1 SQVTM, CDR2 ANQGSEA. The CDR3 spells CSGGRPDTQYF. In DNA form, the CDR3 reads TGCAGCGGGGGGAGGCCAGATACGCAGTATTTT.

The chain has TRBV4-3 and TRBJ2-1; 14 nucleotides match TRBD2. The CDR3 is made up of 23 amino acids. V trimming: 3 bases; J trimming: 0 bases; junction bases outside the gene matches: 19. Germline V gene sequence: CDR1 LGHNA, CDR2 YSLEER. Here the CDR3 DNA reads TGCGCCAGCAGCCAGGGACAGACCTCGGCGGGACTAGCGGGGGTGAGCTCCTACAATGAGCAGTTCTTC. Its protein product is CASSQGQTSAGLAGVSSYNEQFF.

The genes are TRBV5-1 and TRBJ1-2, with D uncertain. V was shortened by 0 bases and J by 7 bases, with 13 bases between the two germline ends. The germline gives CDR1 SGHRS, CDR2 YFSETQ. This CDR3 contains 14 residues. CDR3 protein: CASSLGRSPGGYTF. CDR3 DNA sequence: TGCGCCAGCAGCTTGGGGCGGTCCCCAGGTGGCTACACCTTC. Variable domain in full (rest from reference TRBV5-1 and TRBJ1-2): KAGVTQTPRYLIKTRGQQVTLSCSPISGHRSVSWYQQTPGQGLQFLFEYFSETQRNKGNFPGRFSGRQFSNSRSEMNVSTLELGDSALYLCASSLGRSPGGYTFGSGTRLTVV.

The chain has TRBV20-1 and TRBJ1-2; possible D gene TRBD1, 5 bases. Per the germline V gene, CDR1 is DFQATT and CDR2 is SNEGSKA (reference sequence). The V end was cut by 4 bases, the J end by 8 bases, with 11 bases between. The CDR3 length is 11 residues. The CDR3 bases are TGCAGTGCTAAGGGGTCGACGGGCTACACCTTC. It specifies CSAKGSTGYTF.

The rearrangement joins TRBV5-5 to TRBJ2-1; the D is unclear. Germline values: CDR1 SGHKS, CDR2 YYEKEE (reference sequence). The germline V and J ends were trimmed by 3 bases and 5 bases, with 9 bases remaining between them. This CDR3 spans 13 amino acids. Here the CDR3 reads CASSWGINNEQFF. DNA of the CDR3: TGTGCCAGCAGCTGGGGAATCAACAATGAGCAGTTCTTC.

The rearrangement uses TRBV11-2 and TRBJ2-3; 9 bases map to TRBD1. V lost 4 bases, J lost 11 bases, and 4 bases stayed unmatched. The length of the CDR3 is 12 residues. Germline-derived CDR1 and CDR2 are SGHAT and FQNNGV. CDR3 sequence: CASSYGQGLQYF. CDR3 DNA sequence: TGTGCCAGCAGCTACGGACAGGGGTTGCAGTATTTT.

The chain uses TRBV28 and TRBJ2-4, with 9 bases fitting TRBD1. The CDR3 spans 15 residues. J gave up 3 bases and V 4 bases, and 4 bases lay outside the gene matches. In germline, CDR1 is MDHEN, CDR2 SYDVKM. The CDR3 nucleotides read TGTGCCAGCAGTTCGACAGGGGGTGGCAAAAACATTCAGTACTTC. This gives the protein CASSSTGGGKNIQYF.

The gene calls are TRBV28 and TRBJ1-1, with D maybe TRBD1 (6 bases). The CDR3 sequence is 16 residues long. The ends were cut back, 8 bases at V and 5 bases at J, with 24 bases in the middle. Germline CDR1 reads MDHEN; CDR2 reads SYDVKM. In DNA, the CDR3 is TGTGCCAGCTGGGCGCTGGGACGACAGGTCGATACTGAAGCTTTCTTT. Translating gives CASWALGRQVDTEAFF.

This clonotype came up a few times. The J gene is TRBJ2-3, the V gene TRBV4-3, with no clear D. Per germline, CDR1 LGHNA and CDR2 YSLEER. This CDR3 region has 16 residues. V lost 1 base and J 2 bases, leaving 13 bases between the germline ends. The CDR3 sequence is CASSQGLSYNTDTQYF. The CDR3 nucleotides are TGCGCCAGCAGCCAAGGCCTGAGCTATAACACAGATACGCAGTATTTT.

The J gene is TRBJ2-1, the V gene TRBV5-1, with D possibly TRBD1 on 5 matching bases. Trimming left V 2 bases short and J 4 bases short, with 10 bases between. The CDR3 runs 14 residues. Germline V lookup: CDR1 SGHRS, CDR2 YFSETQ. The CDR3 protein is CASSFPQGYNEQFF. The CDR3 bases are TGCGCCAGCAGCTTCCCTCAGGGATACAATGAGCAGTTCTTC.

This clonotype was detected a few times. V is TRBV20-1 and J is TRBJ2-7; 7 nucleotides agree with TRBD2. The ends lost 2 bases at V and 3 bases at J; junction bases unmatched: 7. The CDR3 spans 14 residues. Germline loops: CDR1 DFQATT, CDR2 SNEGSKA (reference sequence). The CDR3 coding sequence is TGCAGTGCTAGAATTAGCGGGCGGTACTACGAGCAGTACTTC. Protein: CSARISGRYYEQYF.

The chain has TRBV28 and TRBJ2-1; weak D call: TRBD2 (6 bases). The V gene lost 5 bases and the J gene lost 6 bases, with 17 bases spanning the gap. CDR1 is MDHEN, CDR2 SYDVKM, per germline. The CDR3 covers 15 residues. The CDR3 here is CASSEDFGGSNEQFF. CDR3 in DNA: TGTGCCAGCAGTGAGGACTTCGGAGGGTCCAATGAGCAGTTCTTC.

The rearrangement uses TRBV20-1 and TRBJ1-6; TRBD1 matches at 8 bases. The CDR3 runs to 13 residues. The germline CDR1 and CDR2 sequences are DFQATT and SNEGSKA (reference sequence). Trimming took 6 bases from V and 9 from J; bases not matched to a gene: 7. The CDR3 DNA sequence: TGCAGTGCAAGACAGGGGTTGAGTTCACCCCTCCACTTT. Its translation is CSARQGLSSPLHF.

The chain links TRBV5-1 to TRBJ2-5; unclear D gene. V was cut by 3 bases and J by 10 bases, with 16 bases left in between. Germline V CDR1 and CDR2: SGHRS, YFSETQ. CDR3 length: 13 amino acids. CDR3: CASSSSSVWDQYF. The CDR3 DNA is TGCGCCAGCAGCTCTTCGTCCGTCTGGGACCAGTACTTC. The full variable domain, rest sourced from reference TRBV5-1 and TRBJ2-5, is KAGVTQTPRYLIKTRGQQVTLSCSPISGHRSVSWYQQTPGQGLQFLFEYFSETQRNKGNFPGRFSGRQFSNSRSEMNVSTLELGDSALYLCASSSSSVWDQYFGPGTRLLVL.

Here the CDR3 reads CASSQDHTGGPSAFF. In nucleotides, the CDR3 is TGCGCCAGCAGCCAAGATCATACAGGGGGACCATCAGCTTTCTTT. The J gene is TRBJ1-1, the V gene TRBV4-3, with 8 bases lining up with TRBD1. The germline CDR1 and CDR2 sequences are LGHNA and YSLEER. This CDR3 has 15 amino acids. V shed 0 bases, J shed 10 bases, and the junction held 10 bases outside the gene matches.

The genes are TRBV5-4 and TRBJ2-3; unclear D gene. The CDR3 has 12 residues. The germline V gene encodes CDR1 SGHNT and CDR2 YYREEE (reference sequence). The ends were cut back, 9 bases at V and 3 bases at J, with 11 bases in the middle. CDR3 in amino acids: CAMGAGTDTQYF. CDR3 sequence (DNA): TGTGCCATGGGCGCTGGGACAGATACGCAGTATTTT.